This T cell receptor (beta chain) was profiled in a study of cytomegalovirus exposure and HLA in healthy donors. Across the study: A preliminary data release comprised approximately 85 million unique TCRs obtained from HLA-typed donors.

Regarding the study as a whole: One variant, a missense change in DCLRE1C, was linked in a later analysis to TCR beta V- and J-gene trimming.

Primers included in the PCR were 60 Vbeta and 13 Jbeta primers. Sequencing was performed with immunoSEQ multiplex PCR; in TCRdb, only in-frame clones are kept and a portion is missing. The sample totals roughly 120,000 clones. A word on this clone: Its antigen remains unidentified.

The CDR3 is 14 amino acids. CDR1 SEHNR and CDR2 FQNEAQ come from the germline V gene (reference sequence). V lost 5 bases and J 3 bases, leaving 14 bases between the germline ends. Sequences were obtained from PBMCs. The chain is built from TRBV7-9 and TRBJ2-7; D is possibly TRBD2 (7 bases). This TCR was recovered from a man under 40 in good health and CMV-seronegative. CDR3 DNA: TGTGCCAGCAGCCCCCGAGGGGGGGTCTACGAGCAGTACTTC. Translation: CASSPRGGVYEQYF.